This TCR beta chain comes out of a study of blood T cell repertoires in COVID-19. The overall study: Donors in the United States, Italy and Spain gave samples during acute or convalescent COVID-19.

There are 9 residues in the CDR3. The repertoire was sequenced with immunoSEQ multiplex PCR; TCRdb's copy has only in-frame clones and lacks some. The table has under 200,000 clones, about 91% seen once; the top ten hold approximately 4.1%. Only one count was recorded for this clone. V usage is TRBV12-2 and J usage is TRBJ2-1; the table's TRBD1 call for D was not verified on the DNA. TRBV12-2 is flagged as a pseudogene. The sequence was obtained from a woman in her sixties who had recovered from COVID-19. What was sequenced was peripheral blood. The CDR3 DNA is TGTGCAAGACAGGGTGAGCAGTTCTTC. Residues: CARQGEQFF.